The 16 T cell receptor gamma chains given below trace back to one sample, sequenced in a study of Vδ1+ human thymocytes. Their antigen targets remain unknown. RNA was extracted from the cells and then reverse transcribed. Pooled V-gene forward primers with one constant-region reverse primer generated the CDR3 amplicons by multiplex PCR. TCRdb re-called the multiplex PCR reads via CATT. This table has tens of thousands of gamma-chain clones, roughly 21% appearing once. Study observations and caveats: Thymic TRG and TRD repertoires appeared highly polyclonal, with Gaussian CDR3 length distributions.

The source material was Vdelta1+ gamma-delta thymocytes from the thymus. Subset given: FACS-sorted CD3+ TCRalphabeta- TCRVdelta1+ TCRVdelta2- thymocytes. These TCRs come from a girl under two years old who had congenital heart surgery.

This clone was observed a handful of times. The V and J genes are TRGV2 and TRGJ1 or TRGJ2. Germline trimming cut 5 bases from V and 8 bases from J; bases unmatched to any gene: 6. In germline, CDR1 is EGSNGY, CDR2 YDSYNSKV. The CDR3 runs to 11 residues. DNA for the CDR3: TGTGCCACCTGGGCTCCGCATAAGAAACTCTTT. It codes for CATWAPHKKLF.

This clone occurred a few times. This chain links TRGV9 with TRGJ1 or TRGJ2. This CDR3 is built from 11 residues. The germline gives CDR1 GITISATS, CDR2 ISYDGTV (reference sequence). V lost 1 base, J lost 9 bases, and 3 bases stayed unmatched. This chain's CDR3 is CALWEVCKKLF. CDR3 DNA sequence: TGTGCCTTGTGGGAGGTCTGTAAGAAACTCTTT.

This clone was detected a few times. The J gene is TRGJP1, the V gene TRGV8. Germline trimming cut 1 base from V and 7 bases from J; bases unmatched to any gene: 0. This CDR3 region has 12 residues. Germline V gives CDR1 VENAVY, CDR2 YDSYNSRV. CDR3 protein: CATWDSGWFKIF. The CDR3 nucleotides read TGTGCCACCTGGGATAGTGGTTGGTTCAAGATATTT.

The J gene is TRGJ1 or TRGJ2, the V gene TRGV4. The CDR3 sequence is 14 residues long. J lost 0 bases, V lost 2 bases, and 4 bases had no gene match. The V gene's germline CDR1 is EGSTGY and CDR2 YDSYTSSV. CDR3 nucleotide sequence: TGTGCCACCTGGGATGACATGAATTATTATAAGAAACTCTTT. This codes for CATWDDMNYYKKLF.

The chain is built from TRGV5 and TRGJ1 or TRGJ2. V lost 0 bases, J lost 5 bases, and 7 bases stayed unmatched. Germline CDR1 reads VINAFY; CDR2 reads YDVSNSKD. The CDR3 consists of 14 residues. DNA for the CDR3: TGTGCCACCTGGGACAGGCGGTGGAATTATAAGAAACTCTTT. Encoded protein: CATWDRRWNYKKLF.

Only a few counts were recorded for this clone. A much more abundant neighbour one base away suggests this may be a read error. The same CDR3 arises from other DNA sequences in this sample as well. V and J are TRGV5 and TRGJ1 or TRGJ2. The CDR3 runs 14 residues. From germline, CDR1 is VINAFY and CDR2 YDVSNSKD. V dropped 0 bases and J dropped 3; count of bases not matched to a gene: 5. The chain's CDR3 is CATWDRPAYYKKLF. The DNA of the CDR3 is TGTGCCACCTGGGACAGGCCGGCTTATTATAAGAAACTCTTT.

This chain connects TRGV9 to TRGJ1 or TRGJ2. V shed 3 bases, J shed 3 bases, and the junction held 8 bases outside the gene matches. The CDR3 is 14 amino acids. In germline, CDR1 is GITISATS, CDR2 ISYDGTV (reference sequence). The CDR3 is CALWERPPYYKKLF. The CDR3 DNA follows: TGTGCCTTGTGGGAGCGGCCCCCTTATTATAAGAAACTCTTT.

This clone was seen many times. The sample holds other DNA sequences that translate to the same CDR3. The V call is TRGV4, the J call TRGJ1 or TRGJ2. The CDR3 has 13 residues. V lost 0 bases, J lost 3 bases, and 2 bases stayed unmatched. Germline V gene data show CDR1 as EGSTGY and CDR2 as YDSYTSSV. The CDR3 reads CATWDGSYYKKLF. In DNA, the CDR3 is TGTGCCACCTGGGATGGGTCTTATTATAAGAAACTCTTT.

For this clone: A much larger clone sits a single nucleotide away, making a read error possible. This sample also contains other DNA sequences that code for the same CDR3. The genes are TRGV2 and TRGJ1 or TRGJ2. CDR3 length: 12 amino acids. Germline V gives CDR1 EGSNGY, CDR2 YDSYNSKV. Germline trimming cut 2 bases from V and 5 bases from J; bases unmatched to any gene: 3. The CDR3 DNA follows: TGTGCCACCTGGGACGCTCATTATAAGAAACTCTTT. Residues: CATWDAHYKKLF.

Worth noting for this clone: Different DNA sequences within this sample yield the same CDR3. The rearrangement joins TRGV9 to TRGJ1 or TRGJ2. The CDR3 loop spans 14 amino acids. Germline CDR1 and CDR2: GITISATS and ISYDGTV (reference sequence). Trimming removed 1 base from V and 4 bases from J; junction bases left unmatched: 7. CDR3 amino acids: CALWEVRGYYKKLF. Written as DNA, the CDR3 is TGTGCCTTGTGGGAGGTCAGGGGCTATTATAAGAAACTCTTT.

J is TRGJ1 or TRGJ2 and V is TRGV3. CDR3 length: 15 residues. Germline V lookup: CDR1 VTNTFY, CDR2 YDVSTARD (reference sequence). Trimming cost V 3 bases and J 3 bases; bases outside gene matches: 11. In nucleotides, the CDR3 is TGTGCCACCTGGGACGGGCTCCTGGTTTATTATAAGAAACTCTTT. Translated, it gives CATWDGLLVYYKKLF.

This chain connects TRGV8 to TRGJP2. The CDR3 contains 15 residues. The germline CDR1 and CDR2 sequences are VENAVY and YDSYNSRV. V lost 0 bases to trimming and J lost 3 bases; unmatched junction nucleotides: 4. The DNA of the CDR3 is TGTGCCACCTGGGATAGGCAGGGTAGTGATTGGATCAAGACGTTT. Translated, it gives CATWDRQGSDWIKTF.

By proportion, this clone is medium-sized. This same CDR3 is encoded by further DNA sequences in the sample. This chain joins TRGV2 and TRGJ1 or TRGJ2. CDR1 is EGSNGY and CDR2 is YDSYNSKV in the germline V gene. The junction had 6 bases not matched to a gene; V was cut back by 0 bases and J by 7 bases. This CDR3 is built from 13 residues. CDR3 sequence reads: CATWDGPRYKKLF. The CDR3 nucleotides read TGTGCCACCTGGGACGGGCCGAGGTATAAGAAACTCTTT.

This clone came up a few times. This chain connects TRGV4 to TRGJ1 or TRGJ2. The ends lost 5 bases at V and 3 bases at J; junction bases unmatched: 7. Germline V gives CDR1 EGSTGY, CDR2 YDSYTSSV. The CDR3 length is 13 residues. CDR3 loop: CATWGAGYYKKLF. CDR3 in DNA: TGTGCCACCTGGGGCGCGGGTTATTATAAGAAACTCTTT.

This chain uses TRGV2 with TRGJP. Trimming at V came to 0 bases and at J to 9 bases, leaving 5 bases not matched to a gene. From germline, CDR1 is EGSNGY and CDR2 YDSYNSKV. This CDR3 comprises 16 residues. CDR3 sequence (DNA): TGTGCCACCTGGGACGGGCCGGGGTTGGGCAAAAAAATCAAGGTATTT. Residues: CATWDGPGLGKKIKVF.

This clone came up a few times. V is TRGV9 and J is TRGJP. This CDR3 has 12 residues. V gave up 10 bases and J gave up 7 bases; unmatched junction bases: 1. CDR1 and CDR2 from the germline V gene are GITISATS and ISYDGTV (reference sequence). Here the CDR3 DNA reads TGTGCCTTCGAGTTGGGCAAAAAAATCAAGGTATTT. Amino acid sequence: CAFELGKKIKVF.